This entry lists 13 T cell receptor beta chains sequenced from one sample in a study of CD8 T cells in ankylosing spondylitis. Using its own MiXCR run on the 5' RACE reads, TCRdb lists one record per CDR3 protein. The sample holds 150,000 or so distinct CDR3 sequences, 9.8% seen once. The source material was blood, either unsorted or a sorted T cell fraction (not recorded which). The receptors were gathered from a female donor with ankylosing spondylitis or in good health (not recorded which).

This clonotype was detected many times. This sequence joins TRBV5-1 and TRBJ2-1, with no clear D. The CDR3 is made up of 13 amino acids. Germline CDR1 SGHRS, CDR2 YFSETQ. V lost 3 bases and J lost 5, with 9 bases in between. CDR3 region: CASSSTLDNEQFF. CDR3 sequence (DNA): TGCGCCAGCAGCTCGACCCTTGACAATGAGCAGTTCTTC.

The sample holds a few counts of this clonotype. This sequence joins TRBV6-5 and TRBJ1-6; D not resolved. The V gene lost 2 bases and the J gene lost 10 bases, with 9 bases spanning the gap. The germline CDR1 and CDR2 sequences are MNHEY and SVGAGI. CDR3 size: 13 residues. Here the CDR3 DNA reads TGTGCCAGCAGTTACGGTCGGCAATCACCCCTCCACTTT. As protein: CASSYGRQSPLHF.

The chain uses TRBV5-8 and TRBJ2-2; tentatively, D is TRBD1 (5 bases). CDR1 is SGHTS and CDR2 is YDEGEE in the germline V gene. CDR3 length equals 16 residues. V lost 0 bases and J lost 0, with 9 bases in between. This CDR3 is CASSLGQGPNTGELFF. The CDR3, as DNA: TGTGCCAGCAGCTTGGGCCAGGGTCCGAACACCGGGGAGCTGTTTTTT.

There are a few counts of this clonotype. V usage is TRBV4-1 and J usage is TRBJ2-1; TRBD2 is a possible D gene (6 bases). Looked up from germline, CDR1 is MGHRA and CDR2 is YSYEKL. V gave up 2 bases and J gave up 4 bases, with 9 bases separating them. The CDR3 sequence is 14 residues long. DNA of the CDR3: TGCGCCAGCAGCCAACCGGGACTTTACAATGAGCAGTTCTTC. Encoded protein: CASSQPGLYNEQFF.

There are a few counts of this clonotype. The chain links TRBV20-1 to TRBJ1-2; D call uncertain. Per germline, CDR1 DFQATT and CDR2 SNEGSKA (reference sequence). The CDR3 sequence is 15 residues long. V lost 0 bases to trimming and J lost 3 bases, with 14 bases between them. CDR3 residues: CSARDRSGRDYGYTF. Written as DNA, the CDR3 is TGCAGTGCTAGAGATCGGTCGGGCCGCGACTATGGCTACACCTTC.

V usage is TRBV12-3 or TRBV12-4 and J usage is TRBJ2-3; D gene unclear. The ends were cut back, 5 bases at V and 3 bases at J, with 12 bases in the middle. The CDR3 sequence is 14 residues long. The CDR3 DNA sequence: TGTGCCAGCAGTCACGCGGCGACTACAGATACGCAGTATTTT. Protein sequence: CASSHAATTDTQYF.

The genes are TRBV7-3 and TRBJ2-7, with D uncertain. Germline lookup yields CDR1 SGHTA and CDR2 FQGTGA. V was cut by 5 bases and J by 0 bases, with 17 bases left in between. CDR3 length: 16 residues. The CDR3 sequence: CASSTSPGSGSYEQYF. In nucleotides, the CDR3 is TGTGCCAGCAGCACCTCCCCGGGTTCCGGCTCCTACGAGCAGTACTTC.

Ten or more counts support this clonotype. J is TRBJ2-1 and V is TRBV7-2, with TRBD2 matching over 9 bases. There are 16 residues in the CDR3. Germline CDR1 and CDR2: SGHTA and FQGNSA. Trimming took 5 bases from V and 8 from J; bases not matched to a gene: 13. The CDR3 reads CASSPGTSLWGDEQFF. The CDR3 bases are TGTGCCAGCAGCCCAGGGACTAGCCTCTGGGGGGATGAGCAGTTCTTC. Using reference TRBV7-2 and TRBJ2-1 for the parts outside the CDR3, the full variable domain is GAGVSQSPSNKVTEKGKDVELRCDPISGHTALYWYRQSLGQGLEFLIYFQGNSAPDKSGLPSDRFSAERTGGSVSTLTIQRTQQEDSAVYLCASSPGTSLWGDEQFFGPGTRLTVL.

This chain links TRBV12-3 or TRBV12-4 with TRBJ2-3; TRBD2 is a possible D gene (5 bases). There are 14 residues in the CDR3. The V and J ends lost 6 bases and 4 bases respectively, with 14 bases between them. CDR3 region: CASRGLGEADTQYF. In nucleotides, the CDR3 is TGTGCCAGCAGAGGTTTGGGAGAGGCAGATACGCAGTATTTT.

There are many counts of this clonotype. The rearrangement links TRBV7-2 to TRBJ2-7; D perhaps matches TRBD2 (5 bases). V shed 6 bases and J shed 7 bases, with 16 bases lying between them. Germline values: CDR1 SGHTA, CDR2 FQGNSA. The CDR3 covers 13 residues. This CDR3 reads CASSFFGLEEQYF. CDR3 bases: TGTGCCAGCAGTTTTTTCGGACTGGAAGAGCAGTACTTC.

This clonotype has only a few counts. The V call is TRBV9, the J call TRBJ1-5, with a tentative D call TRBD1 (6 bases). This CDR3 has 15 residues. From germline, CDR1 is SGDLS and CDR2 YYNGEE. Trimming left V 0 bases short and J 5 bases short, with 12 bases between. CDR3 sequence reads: CASSVEGTPDQPQHF. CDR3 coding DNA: TGTGCCAGCAGCGTAGAGGGGACACCCGATCAGCCCCAGCATTTT. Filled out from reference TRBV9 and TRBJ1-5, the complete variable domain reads DSGVTQTPKHLITATGQRVTLRCSPRSGDLSVYWYQQSLDQGLQFLIQYYNGEERAKGNILERFSAQQFPDLHSELNLSSLELGDSALYFCASSVEGTPDQPQHFGDGTRLSIL.

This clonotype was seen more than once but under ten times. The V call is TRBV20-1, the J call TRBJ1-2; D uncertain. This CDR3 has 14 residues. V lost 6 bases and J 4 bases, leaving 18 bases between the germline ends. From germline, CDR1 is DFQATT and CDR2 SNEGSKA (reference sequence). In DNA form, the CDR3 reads TGCAGTGCCCCAATCCCAGGTCCTTTCTATGGCTACACCTTC. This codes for CSAPIPGPFYGYTF.

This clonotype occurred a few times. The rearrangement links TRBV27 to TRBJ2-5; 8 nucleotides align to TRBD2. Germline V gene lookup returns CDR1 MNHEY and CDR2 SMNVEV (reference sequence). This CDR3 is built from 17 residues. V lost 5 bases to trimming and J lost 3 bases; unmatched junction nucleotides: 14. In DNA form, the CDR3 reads TGTGCCAGCAGTCAGCCGTCGGGAACTAGCGGAGAAGAGACCCAGTACTTC. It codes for CASSQPSGTSGEETQYF.